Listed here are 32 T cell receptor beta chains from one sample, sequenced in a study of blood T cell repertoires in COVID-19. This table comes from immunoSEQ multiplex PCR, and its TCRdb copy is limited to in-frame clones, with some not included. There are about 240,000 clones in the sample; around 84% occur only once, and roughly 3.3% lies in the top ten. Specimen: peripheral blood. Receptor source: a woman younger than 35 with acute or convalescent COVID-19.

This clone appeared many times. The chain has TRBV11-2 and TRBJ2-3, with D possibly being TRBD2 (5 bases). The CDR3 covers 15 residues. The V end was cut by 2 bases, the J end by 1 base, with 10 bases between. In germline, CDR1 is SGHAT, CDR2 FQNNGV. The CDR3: CASSLLRGGTDTQYF. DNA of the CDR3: TGTGCCAGCAGCTTACTTCGGGGTGGCACAGATACGCAGTATTTT.

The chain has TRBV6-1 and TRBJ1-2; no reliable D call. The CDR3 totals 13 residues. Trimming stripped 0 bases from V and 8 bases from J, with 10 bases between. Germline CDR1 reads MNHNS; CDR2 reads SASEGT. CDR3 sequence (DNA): TGTGCCAGCAGTGAAGCGAGCGAAACGGGCTACACCTTC. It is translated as CASSEASETGYTF.

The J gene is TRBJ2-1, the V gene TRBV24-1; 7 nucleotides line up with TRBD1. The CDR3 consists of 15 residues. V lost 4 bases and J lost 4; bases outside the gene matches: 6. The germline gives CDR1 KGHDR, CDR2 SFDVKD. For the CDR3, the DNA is TGTGCCACCAGTGAGACCGGGACAGCTTACAATGAGCAGTTCTTC. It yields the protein CATSETGTAYNEQFF.

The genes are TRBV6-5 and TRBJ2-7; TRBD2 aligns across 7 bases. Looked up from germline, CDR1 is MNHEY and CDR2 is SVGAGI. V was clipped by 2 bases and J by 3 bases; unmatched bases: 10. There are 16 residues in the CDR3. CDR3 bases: TGTGCCAGCAGTTACCATGGCGGGAGTTCGGTCTACGAGCAGTACTTC. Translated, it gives CASSYHGGSSVYEQYF.

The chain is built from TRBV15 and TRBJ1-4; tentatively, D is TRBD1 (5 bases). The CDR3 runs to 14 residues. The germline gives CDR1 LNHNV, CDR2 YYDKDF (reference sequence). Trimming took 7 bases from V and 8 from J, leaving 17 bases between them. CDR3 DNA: TGTGCCACCAAACCGGGCCCCGGGGGGGAAAAACTGTTTTTT. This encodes CATKPGPGGEKLFF.

The CDR3 nucleotides are TGTGCCAGCAGCGTACAGGGCCACAATGAGCAGTTCTTC. Amino acids: CASSVQGHNEQFF. V and J are TRBV9 and TRBJ2-1; TRBD1 might be the D (5 bases). Germline V CDR1 and CDR2: SGDLS, YYNGEE. This CDR3 is built from 13 residues. V lost 1 base to trimming and J lost 5 bases, with 7 bases between them.

Here the CDR3 reads CASSSTTSGVQFF. The CDR3 bases are TGTGCCAGCAGCTCCACGACTAGCGGGGTGCAGTTCTTC. This sequence joins TRBV11-3 and TRBJ2-1; TRBD2 matches at 11 bases. Germline loops: CDR1 SGHNT, CDR2 YENEEA. J was trimmed by 12 bases and V by 4 bases; bases with no gene match: 5. The CDR3 loop spans 13 amino acids.

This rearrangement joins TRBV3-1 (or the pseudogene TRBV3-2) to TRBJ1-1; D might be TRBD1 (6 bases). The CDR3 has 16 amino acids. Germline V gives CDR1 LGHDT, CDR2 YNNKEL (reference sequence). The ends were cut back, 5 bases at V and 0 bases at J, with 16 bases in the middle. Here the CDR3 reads CASSSGDTLMNTEAFF. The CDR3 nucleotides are TGTGCCAGCAGCAGCGGGGACACTTTAATGAACACTGAAGCTTTCTTT.

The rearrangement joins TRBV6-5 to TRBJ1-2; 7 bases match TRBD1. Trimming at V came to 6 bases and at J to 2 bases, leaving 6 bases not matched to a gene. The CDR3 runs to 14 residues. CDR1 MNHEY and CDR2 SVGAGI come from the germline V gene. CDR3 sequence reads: CASSPGQANYGYTF. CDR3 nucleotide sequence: TGTGCCAGCAGCCCCGGACAGGCCAACTATGGCTACACCTTC.

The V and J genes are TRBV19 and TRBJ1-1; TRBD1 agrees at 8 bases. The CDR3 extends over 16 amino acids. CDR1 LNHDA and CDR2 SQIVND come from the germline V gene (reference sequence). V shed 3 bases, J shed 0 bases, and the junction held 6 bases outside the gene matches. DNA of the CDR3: TGTGCCAGTAGTATTCGGACAGGGACCATGAACACTGAAGCTTTCTTT. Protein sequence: CASSIRTGTMNTEAFF.

The CDR3 is CASRRTGGSDEQYF. In DNA, the CDR3 is TGTGCCAGTAGAAGAACAGGGGGCTCGGACGAGCAGTACTTC. V usage is TRBV19 and J usage is TRBJ2-7; 9 bases fit TRBD1. The CDR3 is 14 amino acids. After removal of 6 bases from V and 5 bases from J, the junction contained 8 bases not matched to a gene. CDR1 is LNHDA, CDR2 SQIVND, per germline (reference sequence).

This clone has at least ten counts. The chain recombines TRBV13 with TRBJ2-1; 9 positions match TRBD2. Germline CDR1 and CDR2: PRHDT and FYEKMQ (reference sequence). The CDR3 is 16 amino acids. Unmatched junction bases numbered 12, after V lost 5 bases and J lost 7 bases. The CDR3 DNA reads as TGTGCCAGCAGCCCAGCCGGCGGGAGGGCGAAGAATGAGCAGTTCTTC. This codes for CASSPAGGRAKNEQFF. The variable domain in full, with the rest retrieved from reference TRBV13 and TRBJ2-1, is AAGVIQSPRHLIKEKRETATLKCYPIPRHDTVYWYQQGPGQDPQFLISFYEKMQSDKGSIPDRFSAQQFSDYHSELNMSSLELGDSALYFCASSPAGGRAKNEQFFGPGTRLTVL.

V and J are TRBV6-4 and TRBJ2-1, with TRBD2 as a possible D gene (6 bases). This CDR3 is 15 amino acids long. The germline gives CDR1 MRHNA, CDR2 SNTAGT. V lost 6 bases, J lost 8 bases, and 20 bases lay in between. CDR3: CASSREEGLGYEQFF. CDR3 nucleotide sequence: TGTGCCAGCAGCCGAGAGGAGGGGCTGGGCTATGAGCAGTTCTTC.

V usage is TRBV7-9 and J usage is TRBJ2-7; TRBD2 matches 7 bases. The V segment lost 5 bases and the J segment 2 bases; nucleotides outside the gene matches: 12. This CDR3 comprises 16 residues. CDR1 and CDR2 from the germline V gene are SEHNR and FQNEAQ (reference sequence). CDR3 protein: CASSAVGSGAAYEQYF. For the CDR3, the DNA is TGTGCCAGCAGCGCCGTGGGAAGCGGGGCAGCCTACGAGCAGTACTTC.

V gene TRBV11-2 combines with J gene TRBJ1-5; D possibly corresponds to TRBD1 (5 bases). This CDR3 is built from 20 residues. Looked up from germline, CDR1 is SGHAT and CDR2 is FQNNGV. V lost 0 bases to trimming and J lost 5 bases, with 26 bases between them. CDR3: CASSLDLCWGQVGRDQPQHF. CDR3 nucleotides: TGTGCCAGCAGCTTAGATCTTTGTTGGGGCCAGGTCGGTAGGGATCAGCCCCAGCATTTT.

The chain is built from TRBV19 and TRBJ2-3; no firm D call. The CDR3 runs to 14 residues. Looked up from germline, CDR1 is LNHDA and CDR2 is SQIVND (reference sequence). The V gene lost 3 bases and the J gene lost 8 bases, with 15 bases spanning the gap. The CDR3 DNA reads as TGTGCCAGTAGTATCGGAAATAGCCGTACTACGCAGTATTTT. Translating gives CASSIGNSRTTQYF.

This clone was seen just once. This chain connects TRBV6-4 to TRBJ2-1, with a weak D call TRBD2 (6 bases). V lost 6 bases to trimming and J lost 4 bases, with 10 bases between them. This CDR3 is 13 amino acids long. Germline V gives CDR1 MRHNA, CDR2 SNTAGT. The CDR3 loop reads CASSPGLYNEQFF. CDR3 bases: TGTGCCAGCAGCCCCGGACTATACAATGAGCAGTTCTTC.

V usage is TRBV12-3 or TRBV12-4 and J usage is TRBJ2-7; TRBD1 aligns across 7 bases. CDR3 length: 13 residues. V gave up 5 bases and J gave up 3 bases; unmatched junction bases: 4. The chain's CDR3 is CASSKTGFYEQYF. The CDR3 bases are TGTGCCAGCAGTAAGACAGGGTTCTACGAGCAGTACTTC.

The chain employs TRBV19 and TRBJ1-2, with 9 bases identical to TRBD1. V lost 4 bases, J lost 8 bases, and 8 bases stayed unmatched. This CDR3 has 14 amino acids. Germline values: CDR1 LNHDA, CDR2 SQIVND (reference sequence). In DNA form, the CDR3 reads TGTGCCAGTAGTAAGGGACAGGGTATAGAAGGCTACACCTTC. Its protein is CASSKGQGIEGYTF.

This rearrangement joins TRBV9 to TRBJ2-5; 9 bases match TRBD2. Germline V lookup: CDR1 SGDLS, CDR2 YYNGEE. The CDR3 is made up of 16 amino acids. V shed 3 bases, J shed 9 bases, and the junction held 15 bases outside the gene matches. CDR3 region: CASSAQPGLANPAQYF. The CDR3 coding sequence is TGTGCCAGCAGCGCACAACCGGGACTAGCAAACCCGGCCCAGTACTTC.

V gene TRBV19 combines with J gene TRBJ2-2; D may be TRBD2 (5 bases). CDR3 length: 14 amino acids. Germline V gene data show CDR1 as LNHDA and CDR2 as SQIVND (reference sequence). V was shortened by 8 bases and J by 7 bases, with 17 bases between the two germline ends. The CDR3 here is CASGRGGLDGELFF. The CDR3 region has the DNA TGTGCCAGTGGACGCGGCGGGTTGGACGGGGAGCTGTTTTTT.

In nucleotides, the CDR3 is TGTGCCAGCAGTTTAGACAGATTCGTTACCTATGGCTACACCTTC. Translation gives CASSLDRFVTYGYTF. The chain uses TRBV27 and TRBJ1-2, with a possible D match to TRBD1 (5 bases). Germline CDR1 and CDR2: MNHEY and SMNVEV (reference sequence). Trimming took off 2 bases at V and 4 bases at J, with 14 bases between the two ends. CDR3 length equals 15 residues.

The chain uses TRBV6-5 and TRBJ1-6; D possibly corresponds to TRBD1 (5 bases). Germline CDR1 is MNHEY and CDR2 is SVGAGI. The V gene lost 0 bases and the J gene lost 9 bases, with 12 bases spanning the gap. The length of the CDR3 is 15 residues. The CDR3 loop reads CASSYSTGGSSPLHF. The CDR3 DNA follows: TGTGCCAGCAGTTACTCGACGGGGGGTAGTTCACCCCTCCACTTT.

The CDR3 here is CASSVSLASYEQYF. In DNA form, the CDR3 reads TGTGCCAGCAGCGTATCACTAGCGTCCTACGAGCAGTACTTC. The chain recombines TRBV9 with TRBJ2-7; 7 nucleotides align to TRBD2. V shed 1 base, J shed 1 base, and the junction held 2 bases outside the gene matches. This CDR3 contains 14 residues. Germline CDR1 is SGDLS and CDR2 is YYNGEE.

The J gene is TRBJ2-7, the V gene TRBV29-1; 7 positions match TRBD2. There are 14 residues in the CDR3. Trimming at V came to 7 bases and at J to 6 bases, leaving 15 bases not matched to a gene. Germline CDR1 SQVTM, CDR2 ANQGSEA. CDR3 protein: CSAQSPAGVGEQYF. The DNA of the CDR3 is TGCAGCGCCCAAAGTCCGGCGGGAGTAGGCGAGCAGTACTTC.

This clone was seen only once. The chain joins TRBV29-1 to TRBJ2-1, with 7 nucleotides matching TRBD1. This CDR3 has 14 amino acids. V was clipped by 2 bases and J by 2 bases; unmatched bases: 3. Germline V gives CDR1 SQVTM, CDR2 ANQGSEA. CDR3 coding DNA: TGCAGCGTTGAAAAGGGGGCGGCCTACAATGAGCAGTTCTTC. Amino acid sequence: CSVEKGAAYNEQFF.

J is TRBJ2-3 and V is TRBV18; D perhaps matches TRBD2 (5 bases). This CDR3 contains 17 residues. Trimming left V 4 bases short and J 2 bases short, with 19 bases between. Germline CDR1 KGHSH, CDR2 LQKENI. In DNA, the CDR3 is TGTGCCAGCTCACGTTTAGGACTTAACCCCCTCACAGATACGCAGTATTTT. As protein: CASSRLGLNPLTDTQYF.

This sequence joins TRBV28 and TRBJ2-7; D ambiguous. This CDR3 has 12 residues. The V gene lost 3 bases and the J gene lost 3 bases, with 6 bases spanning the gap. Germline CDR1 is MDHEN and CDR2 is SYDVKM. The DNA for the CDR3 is TGTGCCAGCAGTTTGTCCAGCTACGAGCAGTACTTC. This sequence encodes CASSLSSYEQYF.

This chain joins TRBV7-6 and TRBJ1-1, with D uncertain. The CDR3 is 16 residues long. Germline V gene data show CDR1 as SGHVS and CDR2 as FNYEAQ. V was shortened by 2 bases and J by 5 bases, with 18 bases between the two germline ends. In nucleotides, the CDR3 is TGTGCCAGCAGCTTAAGGCCCCGAGAGGGAGGGACTGAAGCTTTCTTT. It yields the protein CASSLRPREGGTEAFF.

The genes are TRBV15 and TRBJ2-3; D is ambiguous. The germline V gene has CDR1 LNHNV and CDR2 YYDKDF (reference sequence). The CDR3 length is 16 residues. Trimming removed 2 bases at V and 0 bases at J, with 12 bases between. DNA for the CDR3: TGTGCCACCAGCAGACGGGTATTGAGGAGCACAGATACGCAGTATTTT. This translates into CATSRRVLRSTDTQYF.

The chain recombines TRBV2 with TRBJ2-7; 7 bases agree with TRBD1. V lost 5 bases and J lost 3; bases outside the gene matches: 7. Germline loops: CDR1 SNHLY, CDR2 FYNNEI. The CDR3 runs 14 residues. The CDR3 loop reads CASSPRQGFYEQYF. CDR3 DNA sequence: TGTGCCAGCAGTCCCCGACAGGGATTCTACGAGCAGTACTTC.

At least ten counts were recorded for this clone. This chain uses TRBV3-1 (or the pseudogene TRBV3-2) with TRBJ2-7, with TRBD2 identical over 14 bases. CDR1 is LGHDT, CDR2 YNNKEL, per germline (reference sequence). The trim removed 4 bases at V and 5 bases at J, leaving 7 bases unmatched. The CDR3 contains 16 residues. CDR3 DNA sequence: TGTGCCAGCAGCCGATCCGGGACTAGCGGGAGCGACGAGCAGTACTTC. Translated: CASSRSGTSGSDEQYF.